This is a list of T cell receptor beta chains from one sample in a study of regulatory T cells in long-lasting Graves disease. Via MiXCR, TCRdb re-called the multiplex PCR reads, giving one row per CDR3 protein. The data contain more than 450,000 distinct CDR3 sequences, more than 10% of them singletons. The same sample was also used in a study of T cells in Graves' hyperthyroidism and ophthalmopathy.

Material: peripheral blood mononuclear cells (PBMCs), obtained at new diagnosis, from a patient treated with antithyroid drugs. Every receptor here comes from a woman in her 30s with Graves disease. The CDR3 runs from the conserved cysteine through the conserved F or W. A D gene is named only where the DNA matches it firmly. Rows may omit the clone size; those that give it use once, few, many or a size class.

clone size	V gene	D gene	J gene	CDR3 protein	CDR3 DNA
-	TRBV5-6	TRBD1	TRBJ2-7	CASSLWGTGAQSYEQYF	TGTGCCAGCAGCTTGTGGGGGACAGGGGCCCAATCCTACGAGCAGTACTTC
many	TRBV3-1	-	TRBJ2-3	CASSRMWTTLTDTQYF	TGTGCCAGCAGCCGGATGTGGACTACTTTAACAGATACGCAGTATTTT
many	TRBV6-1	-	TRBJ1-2	CASRPTGGLYGYTF	TGTGCCAGCAGGCCCACAGGAGGGCTGTATGGCTACACCTTC
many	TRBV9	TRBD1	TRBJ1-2	CASSVTGGDSGYTF	TGTGCCAGCAGCGTAACAGGGGGCGATAGTGGCTACACCTTC
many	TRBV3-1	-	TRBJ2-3	CASSPWTGIDTQYF	TGTGCCAGCAGCCCATGGACGGGGATTGACACGCAGTATTTT
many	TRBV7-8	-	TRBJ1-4	CASSLEWGRTDEKLFF	TGTGCCAGCAGCTTAGAATGGGGCCGGACAGACGAAAAACTGTTTTTT
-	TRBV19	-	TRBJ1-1	CASSATGGTEALF	TGTGCCAGTAGTGCGACAGGCGGCACTGAAGCTCTCTTT
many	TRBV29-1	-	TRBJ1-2	CSAEHSHYRGYGYTF	TGCAGCGCCGAACACTCACACTATAGGGGCTATGGCTACACCTTC
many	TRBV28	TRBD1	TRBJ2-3	CASSSSGTGSLDTQYF	TGTGCCAGCAGTTCCTCCGGGACAGGGTCTTTAGATACGCAGTATTTT
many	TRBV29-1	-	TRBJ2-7	CSVAVNSYEQYF	TGCAGCGTTGCAGTGAACTCCTACGAGCAGTACTTC
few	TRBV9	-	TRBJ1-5	CASSPTGGVQPQHF	TGTGCCAGCAGCCCTACCGGGGGAGTTCAGCCCCAGCATTTT
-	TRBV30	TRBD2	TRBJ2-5	CAWSVAPGTMETQYF	TGTGCCTGGAGTGTAGCGCCCGGGACTATGGAGACCCAGTACTTC
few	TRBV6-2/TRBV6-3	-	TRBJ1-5	CASREGINQPQHF	TGTGCCAGCAGGGAGGGAATCAATCAGCCCCAGCATTTT
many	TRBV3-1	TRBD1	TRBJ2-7	CASGTTGGPYEQYF	TGTGCCAGCGGGACGACAGGGGGACCCTACGAGCAGTACTTC
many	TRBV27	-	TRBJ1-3	CASSLGRGNTIYF	TGTGCCAGCAGTTTGGGCAGGGGAAACACCATATATTTT
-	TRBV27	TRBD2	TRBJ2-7	CASSSGAVYEQYF	TGTGCCAGCAGTAGCGGGGCCGTCTACGAGCAGTACTTC
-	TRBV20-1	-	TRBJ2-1	CSANGRAPTYEQFF	TGCAGTGCCAATGGCAGGGCTCCTACCTATGAGCAGTTCTTC
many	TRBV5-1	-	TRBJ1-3	CASSLDSRAGSGNTIYF	TGCGCCAGCAGCTTGGACTCCAGGGCCGGCTCTGGAAACACCATATATTTT
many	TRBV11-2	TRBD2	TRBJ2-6	CASSRREGSAGANVLTF	TGTGCCAGCAGCCGTAGGGAGGGTTCGGCTGGGGCCAACGTCCTGACTTTC
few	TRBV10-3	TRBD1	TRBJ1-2	CAISEKQGAESGYTF	TGTGCCATCAGTGAGAAACAGGGGGCAGAGTCTGGCTACACCTTC
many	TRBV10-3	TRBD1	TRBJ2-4	CAISEAQTGRSHIQYF	TGTGCCATCAGTGAGGCCCAGACAGGGCGATCTCACATTCAGTACTTC
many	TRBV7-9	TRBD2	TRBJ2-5	CASSTSGTSEQETQYF	TGTGCCAGCAGCACTTCCGGGACTAGCGAGCAAGAGACCCAGTACTTC
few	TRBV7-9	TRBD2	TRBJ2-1	CAALASGTSGGLGNEQFF	TGTGCCGCATTGGCATCCGGGACTAGCGGCGGACTCGGGAATGAGCAGTTCTTC
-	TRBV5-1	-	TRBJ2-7	CASSGTTRIYEQYF	TGCGCCAGCAGCGGAACGACTAGAATCTACGAGCAGTACTTC
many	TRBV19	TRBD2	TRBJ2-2	CASSVVGRARTGELFF	TGTGCCAGTTCAGTCGTCGGGAGGGCTCGCACCGGGGAGCTGTTTTTT
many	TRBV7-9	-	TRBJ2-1	CASSMPGVPDNEQFF	TGTGCCAGCAGCATGCCAGGGGTTCCCGACAATGAGCAGTTCTTC
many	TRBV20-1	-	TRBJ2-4	CSATGTIAKNIQYF	TGCAGTGCCACGGGGACCATAGCCAAAAACATTCAGTACTTC
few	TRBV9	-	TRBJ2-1	CASSPRGETTNEQFF	TGTGCCAGCAGCCCCCGGGGCGAGACAACCAATGAGCAGTTCTTC
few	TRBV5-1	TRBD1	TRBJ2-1	CASSSTGVPYNEQFF	TGCGCCAGCAGCTCAACAGGGGTCCCATACAATGAGCAGTTCTTC
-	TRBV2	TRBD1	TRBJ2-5	CASRVRQGARETQYF	TGTGCCAGCCGCGTAAGACAGGGGGCACGAGAGACCCAGTACTTC
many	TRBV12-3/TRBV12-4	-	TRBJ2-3	CASSLTGTVELTQYF	TGTGCCAGCAGCCTCACCGGGACGGTGGAATTAACGCAGTATTTT
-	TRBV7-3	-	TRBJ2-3	CASGLTGVGTDTQYF	TGTGCCAGCGGCTTAACGGGAGTCGGCACAGATACGCAGTATTTT
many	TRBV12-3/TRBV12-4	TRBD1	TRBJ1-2	CASSFSPAGQVYGYTF	TGTGCCAGCAGTTTTTCTCCCGCGGGACAGGTCTATGGCTACACCTTC
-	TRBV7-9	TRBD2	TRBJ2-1	CASSFSSGRSYNEQFF	TGTGCCAGCAGCTTTTCCTCCGGGAGGTCTTACAATGAGCAGTTCTTC
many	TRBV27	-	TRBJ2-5	CASRKAPERETQYF	TGTGCCAGCAGAAAAGCACCAGAGCGAGAGACCCAGTACTTC
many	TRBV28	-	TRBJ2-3	CASSSRRGDTQYF	TGTGCCAGCAGTTCCCGTAGGGGAGATACGCAGTATTTT
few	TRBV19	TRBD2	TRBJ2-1	CASGSGQPTGEQFF	TGTGCCAGTGGTAGCGGGCAGCCTACGGGGGAGCAGTTCTTC
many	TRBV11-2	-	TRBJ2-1	CASSLVSQGGGYNEQLF	TGTGCCAGCAGCTTAGTCTCACAGGGAGGAGGTTACAATGAGCAGCTCTTC
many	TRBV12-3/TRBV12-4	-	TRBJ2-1	CASSLLGATYNEQFF	TGTGCCAGCAGTCTTCTTGGGGCTACCTACAATGAGCAGTTCTTC
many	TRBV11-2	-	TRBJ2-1	CASSLAMRSYNEQFF	TGTGCCAGCAGCTTGGCCATGAGATCCTACAATGAGCAGTTCTTC
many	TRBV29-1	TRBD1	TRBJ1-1	CSVEWGQGNTEAFF	TGCAGCGTTGAGTGGGGACAGGGGAACACTGAAGCTTTCTTT
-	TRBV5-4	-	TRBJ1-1	CASSLRGLVAEAFF	TGTGCCAGCAGCTTGAGAGGTCTGGTGGCTGAAGCTTTCTTT
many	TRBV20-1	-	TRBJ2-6	CSAPFFSGANVLTF	TGCAGTGCCCCTTTCTTCTCTGGGGCCAACGTCCTGACTTTC
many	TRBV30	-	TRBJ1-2	CACRDLQWHGYTF	TGTGCCTGCAGGGACCTTCAGTGGCATGGCTACACCTTC
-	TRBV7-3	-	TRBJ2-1	CASSLGGLGEQFF	TGTGCCAGCAGCCTCGGGGGGCTCGGTGAGCAGTTCTTC
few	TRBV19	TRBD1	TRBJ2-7	CASSRQGTSSYEQYF	TGTGCCAGTAGTCGACAGGGAACCAGCTCCTACGAGCAGTACTTC
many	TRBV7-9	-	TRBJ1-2	CASSLAMDTSNYGYTF	TGTGCCAGCAGCTTAGCGATGGACACTTCTAACTATGGCTACACCTTC
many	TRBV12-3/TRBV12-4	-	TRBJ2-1	CASSVIPSEQFF	TGTGCCAGCTCGGTAATCCCGAGTGAGCAGTTCTTC
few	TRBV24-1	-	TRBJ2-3	CATSSFMGTDTQYF	TGTGCCACCAGTTCCTTTATGGGCACAGATACGCAGTATTTT
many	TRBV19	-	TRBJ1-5	CASRDGYSNQPQHF	TGTGCCAGTAGGGACGGTTATAGCAATCAGCCCCAGCATTTT